This T cell receptor (beta chain) was observed in a study of blood T cell repertoires in COVID-19 (dated by TCRdb to about 2020). Background on the whole study: Collaborator samples came from the United States, Italy and Spain and covered acute and convalescent phases of COVID-19. The prospective study material was composed of cDNA or gDNA derived from T cells, B-cell-depleted T cells, or PBMCs. The dataset comprised deeply sampled blood TCRbeta repertoires from subjects exposed to, actively infected with, or recovered from COVID-19. A freely available public database, intended as a resource for researchers studying the immune response to SARS-CoV-2, is where the repertoires were released. The samples were drawn from two sources: the first 160 participants of the ongoing ImmuneRACE study, and 950 to 1,500 subjects contributed by 6 global collaborators. A de-identified subject ID, COVID-19 status, age in years and sex were almost always included in the sample metadata. Where HLA class I and class II types were available, the types were taken from metadata supplied by the sample provider, not from assay-based typing.

Whole blood was collected in K2EDTA tubes by collaborating institutions according to the institutions' own protocols. For TCRbeta analysis, collaborators shipped samples in one of three forms: frozen whole blood, isolated PBMCs, or DNA extracted from either of those sample types. In regard to this clone: Its antigen is unknown. Base quality data are lacking; no much larger clone is found one base away.

General conclusions and limits of the study: How much clinical and demographic metadata was included differed by source and by participant, and the metadata was provided uncurated.

The immunoSEQ Assay, a bias-controlled multiplex PCR, was used to amplify TCRbeta CDR3 regions from genomic DNA. The study's own analysis went as follows. Nucleated cell counts per sample were estimated from amplification of reference gene primers within the assay. Sequence reads were collapsed and filtered to measure the absolute abundance of every unique TCRbeta CDR3 rearrangement. Productive Simpson clonality was computed per sample as the square root of Simpson's diversity index over productive rearrangements. In its TCRdb copy, this immuneACCESS table keeps in-frame sequences only and misses some clones. Where compared with another copy, unresolved V genes explain less than half of these, and the others have no known cause. D and trimming come from the DNA, and the V and J calls and clone size come from that table. The sample profile shows about 91,000 clones; more than 75% of them were found once. Jointly, the top ten make up roughly 5% of the sample.

Per the germline V gene, SGHTA is the CDR1 and FQGTGA is the CDR2. V is cut by 5 bases and J by 9 bases, and the space between the germline ends is 8 bases. The CDR3 covers 11 residues, taking in both the cysteine and the phenylalanine. Only CDR3 DNA remains: 33 bases, in frame from the first base. The origin of this receptor is a woman older than 75 with active COVID-19. The chain links TRBV7-3 with TRBJ2-1; the D gene assignment is ambiguous. Input material: peripheral blood. The DNA sequence follows: TGTGCCAGCAGCGCAGGTCTTGAGCAGTTCTTC. The encoded protein is CASSAGLEQFF.